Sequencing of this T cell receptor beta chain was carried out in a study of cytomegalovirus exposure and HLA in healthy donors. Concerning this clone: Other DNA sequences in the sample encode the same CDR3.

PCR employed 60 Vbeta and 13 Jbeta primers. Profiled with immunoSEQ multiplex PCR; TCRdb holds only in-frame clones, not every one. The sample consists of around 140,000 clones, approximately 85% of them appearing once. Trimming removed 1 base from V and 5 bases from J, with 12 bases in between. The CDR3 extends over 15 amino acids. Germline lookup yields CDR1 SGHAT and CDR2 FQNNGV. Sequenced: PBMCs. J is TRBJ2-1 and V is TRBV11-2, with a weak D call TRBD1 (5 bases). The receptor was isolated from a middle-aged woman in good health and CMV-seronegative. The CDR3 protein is CASSLVWGPDNEQFF. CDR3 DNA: TGTGCCAGCAGCTTAGTATGGGGCCCCGACAATGAGCAGTTCTTC.